A single sample is the source of the 12 T cell receptor beta chains below, sequenced in a study of cytomegalovirus exposure and HLA in healthy donors. PCR amplification relied on 60 Vbeta primers (plus 13 Jbeta primers). Sequenced by immunoSEQ multiplex PCR; TCRdb stores in-frame clones only, minus some. The data contain about 170,000 clones, roughly four fifths of them singletons. Sequencing input: PBMCs. Receptors originate from a woman in her 30s in good health and CMV-seropositive.

The chain recombines TRBV6-1 with TRBJ1-2, with 12 bases aligning to TRBD1. The J segment lost 7 bases and the V segment lost 6 bases, leaving 6 bases of the junction unmatched. Germline values: CDR1 MNHNS, CDR2 SASEGT. The CDR3 covers 14 residues. The CDR3 sequence is CASRVGQGAGGYTF. The CDR3 bases are TGTGCCAGCAGGGTGGGACAGGGGGCAGGTGGCTACACCTTC.

V is TRBV30 and J is TRBJ1-2, with 8 bases aligning to TRBD1. The CDR3 runs 15 residues. From germline, CDR1 is GTSNPN and CDR2 SVGIG (reference sequence). Trimming removed 3 bases from V and 4 bases from J; junction bases left unmatched: 10. CDR3 in amino acids: CAWSAGQGALYGYTF. Here the CDR3 DNA reads TGTGCCTGGAGCGCTGGACAGGGAGCCCTCTATGGCTACACCTTC.

The chain has TRBV27 and TRBJ1-4, with D uncertain. Trimming took 6 bases from V and 0 from J, leaving 8 bases between them. CDR1 and CDR2 (germline): MNHEY, SMNVEV (reference sequence). The CDR3 sequence is 14 residues long. CDR3 bases: TGTGCCAGCAGGCTACTTGCAACTAATGAAAAACTGTTTTTT. Translation gives CASRLLATNEKLFF.

This chain uses TRBV6-5 with TRBJ1-1; the D is unclear. Germline V CDR1 and CDR2: MNHEY, SVGAGI. V lost 4 bases, J lost 0 bases, and 12 bases lay in between. The CDR3 consists of 15 residues. CDR3 loop: CASSFLRSMNTEAFF. The CDR3 nucleotides read TGTGCCAGCAGTTTCCTCAGGTCCATGAACACTGAAGCTTTCTTT.

J is TRBJ2-2 and V is TRBV2, with 10 bases lining up with TRBD1. Per germline, CDR1 SNHLY and CDR2 FYNNEI. The CDR3 runs 15 residues. Germline trimming cut 5 bases from V and 4 bases from J; bases unmatched to any gene: 4. The chain's CDR3 is CASSTRTGGTGELFF. The CDR3 nucleotides are TGTGCCAGCAGTACCCGGACAGGGGGCACCGGGGAGCTGTTTTTT.

The gene calls are TRBV7-8 and TRBJ1-6; 7 positions agree with TRBD1. This CDR3 comprises 15 residues. V shed 3 bases, J shed 7 bases, and the junction held 6 bases outside the gene matches. Germline V lookup: CDR1 SGHVS, CDR2 FQNEAQ. The CDR3 sequence is CASSFSGGTNSPLHF. CDR3 DNA sequence: TGTGCCAGCAGCTTCTCAGGGGGTACGAATTCACCCCTCCACTTT.

The chain couples TRBV7-6 to TRBJ2-1; D might be TRBD1 (6 bases). The CDR3 has 16 amino acids. V gave up 5 bases and J gave up 2 bases, with 16 bases separating them. Germline V gene sequence: CDR1 SGHVS, CDR2 FNYEAQ. The CDR3 region has the DNA TGTGCCAGCAGCCAACAGTCAGGGGTAGCCTACAATGAGCAGTTCTTC. The encoded protein is CASSQQSGVAYNEQFF.

The chain combines TRBV2 with TRBJ2-7, with D unclear. From germline, CDR1 is SNHLY and CDR2 FYNNEI. The CDR3 spans 14 residues. Between the trimmed V and J ends, which lost 6 bases and 3 bases, there was a span of 15 bases. In nucleotides, the CDR3 is TGTGCCAGCAGCCCGATTGACACTCTCTACGAGCAGTACTTC. It specifies CASSPIDTLYEQYF.

The V gene is TRBV27, the J gene TRBJ2-3; 7 positions agree with TRBD1. The CDR3 extends over 15 amino acids. The germline gives CDR1 MNHEY, CDR2 SMNVEV (reference sequence). V gave up 6 bases and J gave up 0 bases; unmatched junction bases: 6. This CDR3 reads CASRRTGASTDTQYF. CDR3 nucleotide sequence: TGTGCCAGCAGAAGAACAGGGGCTAGCACAGATACGCAGTATTTT.

This sequence joins TRBV7-2 and TRBJ2-2, with a weak D call TRBD2 (6 bases). Per germline, CDR1 SGHTA and CDR2 FQGNSA. The CDR3 sequence is 15 residues long. The V end lost 5 bases, the J end lost 5 bases, and 15 bases lay between the germline ends. DNA for the CDR3: TGTGCCAGCAGCGTACAAGGGACTGCGACCGGGGAGCTGTTTTTT. Its translation is CASSVQGTATGELFF.

The rearrangement uses TRBV4-1 and TRBJ2-2; the D gene is possibly TRBD2 (6 bases). CDR1 is MGHRA, CDR2 YSYEKL, per germline. The V and J ends lost 2 bases and 5 bases respectively, with 12 bases between them. The CDR3 covers 15 residues. CDR3 sequence: CASSQRGGVTGELFF. CDR3 DNA: TGCGCCAGCAGCCAACGGGGCGGGGTAACCGGGGAGCTGTTTTTT.

The chain is built from TRBV10-3 and TRBJ2-2, with 9 bases aligning to TRBD2. This CDR3 region has 17 residues. Per the germline V gene, CDR1 is ENHRY and CDR2 is SYGVKD. After removal of 3 bases from V and 3 bases from J, the junction contained 8 bases not matched to a gene. In DNA, the CDR3 is TGTGCCATCAGTGACGGTTTGGCGGGAGGGGACACCGGGGAGCTGTTTTTT. This encodes CAISDGLAGGDTGELFF.